The 4 T cell receptor beta chains reported below all come from one sample, sequenced in a study of blood T cell repertoires in COVID-19. Assay: immunoSEQ multiplex PCR; the TCRdb copy retains only in-frame clones and omits some. The table shows about 220,000 clones, with 80% occurring only once. Material for sequencing was peripheral blood. These receptors all stem from a human donor in a cohort sampled during active COVID-19.

The rearrangement links TRBV28 to TRBJ1-2; the D gene is possibly TRBD1 (5 bases). The V end lost 8 bases, the J end lost 2 bases, and 15 bases lay between the germline ends. This CDR3 has 14 residues. Germline V gene lookup returns CDR1 MDHEN and CDR2 SYDVKM. The CDR3 reads CASYEAGRNYGYTF. The CDR3, as DNA: TGTGCCAGCTACGAGGCAGGGAGGAACTATGGCTACACCTTC.

To note about this clone: The junction does not match germline at one end; this may be a read error. The chain has TRBV28 and TRBJ2-7; D is uncertain. Germline CDR1 MDHEN, CDR2 SYDVKM. CDR3 length equals 14 residues. CDR3 sequence: CASRPTYLRAVRLF. CDR3 nucleotide sequence: TGTGCCAGCAGACCGACATATTTACGAGCAGTCAGGCTCTTC.

This chain links TRBV5-1 with TRBJ1-2; weak D call: TRBD1 (6 bases). This CDR3 spans 15 amino acids. V lost 3 bases, J lost 2 bases, and 14 bases lay in between. Germline values: CDR1 SGHRS, CDR2 YFSETQ. The DNA for the CDR3 is TGCGCCAGCAGCTGGGGGACATTTTCGAACTATGGCTACACCTTC. Protein sequence: CASSWGTFSNYGYTF.

The genes are TRBV5-5 and TRBJ1-2; D unclear. This CDR3 region has 15 residues. The V and J ends lost 1 base and 2 bases respectively, with 12 bases between them. CDR1 SGHKS and CDR2 YYEKEE come from the germline V gene (reference sequence). The DNA for the CDR3 is TGTGCCAGCAGCTTGTGGATTGACACCAACTATGGCTACACCTTC. As protein: CASSLWIDTNYGYTF.